This entry features one T cell receptor beta chain sequence. The data are from a study of blood T cell repertoires in COVID-19. For the study at large: Samples taken during acute and convalescent COVID-19 were collected in the United States, Italy and Spain.

Only in-frame clones appear in the TCRdb table, and some are missing; sequencing was by immunoSEQ multiplex PCR. The sample contains about 70,000 clones, roughly 90% of which appear only once. What was sequenced was peripheral blood. This sequence originates from a human donor in a cohort sampled during active COVID-19.

The CDR3 nucleotides read TGTGCCAGCAGCCATCCCGGACAGGAGGATCAGCCCCAGCATTTT. This sequence encodes CASSHPGQEDQPQHF. The genes are TRBV4-2 and TRBJ1-5; 7 bases line up with TRBD1. This CDR3 region has 15 residues. With 3 bases clipped from V and 5 bases from J, the junction kept 7 bases outside the gene matches. The germline CDR1 and CDR2 sequences are LGHNA and YNFKEQ.